Below, 21 T cell receptor beta chains from the same sample are listed, as sequenced in a study of blood T cell repertoires in COVID-19. Only in-frame clones appear in the TCRdb table, and some are missing; sequencing was by immunoSEQ multiplex PCR. The profile shows some 490,000 clones, approximately 85% of them singletons. Sequencing was performed on peripheral blood. These receptors all come from a human donor in a cohort sampled during active COVID-19.

The CDR3 here is CASSEYGGMISTGNTIYF. The CDR3 DNA reads as TGTGCCAGCAGTGAATACGGGGGGATGATTTCAACTGGAAACACCATATATTTT. The chain has TRBV2 and TRBJ1-3; TRBD1 is a possible D gene (5 bases). Germline V CDR1 and CDR2: SNHLY, FYNNEI. This CDR3 comprises 18 residues. V was cut by 2 bases and J by 2 bases, with 19 bases left in between. Based on the CDR3 plus reference TRBV2 and TRBJ1-3, the full variable domain is EPEVTQTPSHQVTQMGQEVILRCVPISNHLYFYWYRQILGQKVEFLVSFYNNEISEKSEIFDDQFSVERPDGSNFTLKIRSTKLEDSAMYFCASSEYGGMISTGNTIYFGEGSWLTVV.

The V call is TRBV6-2 or TRBV6-3, the J call TRBJ2-1; D may be TRBD2 (6 bases). The germline V and J ends were trimmed by 5 bases and 4 bases, with 9 bases remaining between them. The CDR3 extends over 13 amino acids. Per germline, CDR1 MNHEY and CDR2 SVGEGT. The CDR3 protein is CASSPDYYNEQFF. The CDR3 DNA sequence: TGTGCCAGCAGTCCGGACTATTACAATGAGCAGTTCTTC.

This clone showed up just a few times. The rearrangement joins TRBV11-2 to TRBJ2-7; weak D call: TRBD1 (5 bases). The CDR3 spans 15 residues. The V and J ends lost 4 bases and 5 bases respectively, with 18 bases between them. The germline CDR1 and CDR2 sequences are SGHAT and FQNNGV. CDR3 sequence reads: CASSSGINFKDEQYF. The CDR3 DNA follows: TGTGCCAGCAGCTCAGGGATTAATTTTAAGGACGAGCAGTACTTC. Drawing the rest from reference TRBV11-2 and TRBJ2-7, the complete variable domain is EAGVAQSPRYKIIEKRQSVAFWCNPISGHATLYWYQQILGQGPKLLIQFQNNGVVDDSQLPKDRFSAERLKGVDSTLKIQPAKLEDSAVYLCASSSGINFKDEQYFGPGTRLTVT.

This chain connects TRBV28 to TRBJ2-6; D gene uncertain. V was pared by 6 bases and J by 0 bases, with 6 bases between. Germline lookup yields CDR1 MDHEN and CDR2 SYDVKM. The CDR3 has 14 residues. The CDR3 spells CASRTDSGANVLTF. CDR3 sequence (DNA): TGTGCCAGCAGGACTGACTCTGGGGCCAACGTCCTGACTTTC.

The chain carries TRBV6-1 and TRBJ1-2; TRBD1 aligns across 9 bases. CDR1 MNHNS and CDR2 SASEGT come from the germline V gene. V gave up 0 bases and J gave up 6 bases; unmatched junction bases: 8. The CDR3 covers 16 residues. CDR3 DNA sequence: TGTGCCAGCAGTGAAGCCTACAGGGGGCTAGTGAATGGCTACACCTTC. Its translation is CASSEAYRGLVNGYTF.

V gene TRBV30 combines with J gene TRBJ1-1, with D maybe TRBD1 (5 bases). Germline CDR1 is GTSNPN and CDR2 is SVGIG (reference sequence). V was pared by 5 bases and J by 7 bases, with 20 bases between. The CDR3 is 14 amino acids. The CDR3 protein is CAWAKRQPSVEAFF. The CDR3 DNA is TGTGCCTGGGCGAAACGACAGCCTAGTGTTGAAGCTTTCTTT.

The chain recombines TRBV3-1 (or the pseudogene TRBV3-2) with TRBJ2-3, with a possible D match to TRBD2 (5 bases). This CDR3 is 17 amino acids long. Germline V gives CDR1 LGHDT, CDR2 YNNKEL (reference sequence). V was shortened by 1 base and J by 2 bases, with 16 bases between the two germline ends. DNA of the CDR3: TGTGCCAGCAGCCAAGCCGTGGACTTTTCTTCCACAGATACGCAGTATTTT. Translating it yields CASSQAVDFSSTDTQYF.

The rearrangement links TRBV28 to TRBJ1-5, with 8 bases identical to TRBD1. CDR1 and CDR2 from the germline V gene are MDHEN and SYDVKM. The CDR3 totals 16 residues. The ends lost 5 bases at V and 7 bases at J; junction bases unmatched: 13. The CDR3 loop reads CASSGRRTGNSQPQHF. The DNA of the CDR3 is TGTGCCAGCAGTGGGCGTCGGACAGGGAATTCGCAGCCCCAGCATTTT. Together with reference TRBV28 and TRBJ1-5, the CDR3 gives the full variable domain: DVKVTQSSRYLVKRTGEKVFLECVQDMDHENMFWYRQDPGLGLRLIYFSYDVKMKEKGDIPEGYSVSREKKERFSLILESASTNQTSMYLCASSGRRTGNSQPQHFGDGTRLSIL.

J is TRBJ2-2 and V is TRBV6-5; D call uncertain. With 3 bases removed from V and 0 bases from J, the gap between germline ends came to 8 bases. Germline V CDR1 and CDR2: MNHEY, SVGAGI. The length of the CDR3 is 15 residues. The CDR3 region has the DNA TGTGCCAGCAGTTATGACACCTCGAACACCGGGGAGCTGTTTTTT. Protein: CASSYDTSNTGELFF.

The count of this clone is one. The chain has TRBV7-3 and TRBJ1-5, with a possible D match to TRBD1 (5 bases). CDR1 SGHTA and CDR2 FQGTGA come from the germline V gene. The CDR3 length is 12 residues. V lost 5 bases and J 13 bases, leaving 15 bases between the germline ends. For the CDR3, the DNA is TGTGCCAGCAGCCCGGCCCGGGGGATTCAGCATTTT. This codes for CASSPARGIQHF.

The V call is TRBV2, the J call TRBJ2-7; TRBD1 matches 7 bases. The junction had 2 bases not matched to a gene; V was cut back by 2 bases and J by 1 base. This CDR3 has 14 amino acids. From germline, CDR1 is SNHLY and CDR2 FYNNEI. The CDR3 bases are TGTGCCAGCAGTGAAAACAGGGGATCCTACGAGCAGTACTTC. Its translation is CASSENRGSYEQYF. Full variable domain (missing parts from reference TRBV2 and TRBJ2-7): EPEVTQTPSHQVTQMGQEVILRCVPISNHLYFYWYRQILGQKVEFLVSFYNNEISEKSEIFDDQFSVERPDGSNFTLKIRSTKLEDSAMYFCASSENRGSYEQYFGPGTRLTVT.

This sequence joins TRBV28 and TRBJ2-3; D uncertain. The germline V gene has CDR1 MDHEN and CDR2 SYDVKM. Trimming left V 3 bases short and J 0 bases short, with 10 bases between. CDR3 length: 15 amino acids. As DNA, the CDR3 is TGTGCCAGCAGTTTCCTGCAGGCCAGCACAGATACGCAGTATTTT. It translates to CASSFLQASTDTQYF.

The chain's CDR3 is CASSLSGGYGYTF. The CDR3 DNA follows: TGTGCCAGCAGTTTGAGCGGGGGCTATGGCTACACCTTC. This chain links TRBV12-3 or TRBV12-4 with TRBJ1-2, with a possible D match to TRBD1 (5 bases). The CDR3 sequence is 13 residues long. Trimming cost V 3 bases and J 4 bases, with 9 bases left between them.

The chain couples TRBV7-3 to TRBJ2-2; 12 nucleotides line up with TRBD2. CDR3 length equals 18 residues. The V segment lost 6 bases and the J segment 0 bases; nucleotides outside the gene matches: 8. Germline CDR1 reads SGHTA; CDR2 reads FQGTGA. The CDR3 spells CASSTKGLAGTNTGELFF. The CDR3 DNA follows: TGTGCCAGCAGTACAAAAGGACTAGCGGGAACGAACACCGGGGAGCTGTTTTTT. Using reference TRBV7-3 and TRBJ2-2 for the parts outside the CDR3, the full variable domain is GAGVSQTPSNKVTEKGKYVELRCDPISGHTALYWYRQSLGQGPEFLIYFQGTGAADDSGLPNDRFFAVRPEGSVSTLKIQRTERGDSAVYLCASSTKGLAGTNTGELFFGEGSRLTVL.

The chain uses TRBV11-2 and TRBJ2-7; TRBD1 matches 8 bases. The germline gives CDR1 SGHAT, CDR2 FQNNGV. The CDR3 runs to 15 residues. V was pared by 5 bases and J by 1 base, with 7 bases of the junction left unmatched. The CDR3 DNA is TGTGCCAGCAGCCAATTACAGGGGGTATCCTACGAGCAGTACTTC. Its translation: CASSQLQGVSYEQYF.

This rearrangement joins TRBV28 to TRBJ2-7; TRBD2 matches 7 bases. The germline CDR1 and CDR2 sequences are MDHEN and SYDVKM. CDR3 size: 15 residues. Trimming at V came to 10 bases and at J to 3 bases, leaving 15 bases not matched to a gene. For the CDR3, the DNA is TGTGCCACAAGCGGGGCAAGGGAGTTTATCTACGAGCAGTACTTC. This translates into CATSGAREFIYEQYF. The full variable domain, rest sourced from reference TRBV28 and TRBJ2-7, is DVKVTQSSRYLVKRTGEKVFLECVQDMDHENMFWYRQDPGLGLRLIYFSYDVKMKEKGDIPEGYSVSREKKERFSLILESASTNQTSMYLCATSGAREFIYEQYFGPGTRLTVT.

The rearrangement uses TRBV7-9 and TRBJ1-1; 7 positions match TRBD1. CDR1 and CDR2 (germline): SEHNR, FQNEAQ (reference sequence). V trimming: 3 bases; J trimming: 3 bases; junction bases outside the gene matches: 7. The CDR3 has 15 residues. As DNA, the CDR3 is TGTGCCAGCAGCTTGAGGGGACAGCAGCACACTGAAGCTTTCTTT. It yields the protein CASSLRGQQHTEAFF. Together with reference TRBV7-9 and TRBJ1-1, the CDR3 gives the full variable domain: DTGVSQNPRHKITKRGQNVTFRCDPISEHNRLYWYRQTLGQGPEFLTYFQNEAQLEKSRLLSDRFSAERPKGSFSTLEIQRTEQGDSAMYLCASSLRGQQHTEAFFGQGTRLTVV.

The chain carries TRBV12-2 and TRBJ1-1; TRBD1 reflects the table's D call only, with no check against the DNA. TRBV12-2 constitutes a pseudogene. The CDR3 sequence is 15 residues long. The CDR3 is CASRPLGAANTEAFF. CDR3 bases: TGTGCAAGTCGCCCCCTTGGGGCAGCGAACACTGAAGCTTTCTTT.

There are a few counts of this clone. The chain joins TRBV2 to TRBJ1-4; D not resolved. This CDR3 region has 12 residues. Germline V gene lookup returns CDR1 SNHLY and CDR2 FYNNEI. With 6 bases removed from V and 5 bases from J, the gap between germline ends came to 7 bases. DNA of the CDR3: TGTGCCAGCAGATTACTGAATGAAAAACTGTTTTTT. It encodes CASRLLNEKLFF.

J is TRBJ1-2 and V is TRBV5-8; D not resolved. Trimming removed 4 bases from V and 8 bases from J, with 12 bases in between. In germline, CDR1 is SGHTS, CDR2 YDEGEE. This CDR3 has 12 amino acids. The CDR3 loop is CASSPRQWGYTF. Written as DNA, the CDR3 is TGTGCCAGCAGCCCCAGGCAGTGGGGCTACACCTTC. The full variable domain, its missing parts supplied by reference TRBV5-8 and TRBJ1-2, is EAGVTQSPTHLIKTRGQQATLRCSPISGHTSVYWYQQALGLGLQFLLWYDEGEERNRGNFPPRFSGRQFPNYSSELNVNALELEDSALYLCASSPRQWGYTFGSGTRLTVV.

The J gene is TRBJ2-7, the V gene TRBV6-4, with 9 bases fitting TRBD2. Trimming took 2 bases from V and 6 from J; bases not matched to a gene: 11. The CDR3 consists of 16 residues. CDR1 MRHNA and CDR2 SNTAGT come from the germline V gene. Here the CDR3 DNA reads TGTGCCAGCAGTGACCCCCTTGGAGCGGGAGGAGGCGAGCAGTACTTC. Protein product: CASSDPLGAGGGEQYF.